This T cell receptor (beta chain) is drawn from a study of shared clonotypes between healthy human individuals. Trimming stripped 11 bases from V and 2 bases from J, with 22 bases between. The germline V gene encodes CDR1 SNHLY and CDR2 FYNNEI. The CDR3 length is 16 residues. The protocol was immunoSEQ multiplex PCR, while the TCRdb copy is restricted to in-frame clones and leaves out a portion. Found here are just over 2,000,000 clones, 95% of them singletons; the top ten hold roughly 0.13%. The sequence was obtained from a man aged 18-30 years in good health. This chain uses TRBV2 with TRBJ2-1; D perhaps matches TRBD2 (5 bases). Input material: naive CD4+ T cells sorted from blood. Subset reported: CD45RA+ positively selected. The CDR3 DNA sequence: TGTGCCTACCATAGGGAGCAAAGCGGTCCCTACAATGAGCAGTTCTTC. Protein sequence: CAYHREQSGPYNEQFF.